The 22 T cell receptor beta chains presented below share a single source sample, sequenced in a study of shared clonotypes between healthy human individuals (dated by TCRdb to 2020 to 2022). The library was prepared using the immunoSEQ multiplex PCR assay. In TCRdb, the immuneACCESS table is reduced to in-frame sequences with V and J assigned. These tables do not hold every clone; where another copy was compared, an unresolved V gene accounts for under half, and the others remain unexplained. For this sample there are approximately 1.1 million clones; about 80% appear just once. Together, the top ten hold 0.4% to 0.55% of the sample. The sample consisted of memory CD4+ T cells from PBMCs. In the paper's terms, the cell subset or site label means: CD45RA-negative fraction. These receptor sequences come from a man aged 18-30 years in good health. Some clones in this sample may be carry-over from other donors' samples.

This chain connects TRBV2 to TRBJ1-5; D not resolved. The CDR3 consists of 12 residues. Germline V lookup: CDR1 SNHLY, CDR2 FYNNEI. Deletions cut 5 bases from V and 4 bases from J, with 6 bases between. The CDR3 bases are TGTGCCAGCAGTAAAATGAATCAGCCCCAGCATTTT. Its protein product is CASSKMNQPQHF. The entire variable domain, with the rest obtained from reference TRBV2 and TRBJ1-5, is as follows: EPEVTQTPSHQVTQMGQEVILRCVPISNHLYFYWYRQILGQKVEFLVSFYNNEISEKSEIFDDQFSVERPDGSNFTLKIRSTKLEDSAMYFCASSKMNQPQHFGDGTRLSIL.

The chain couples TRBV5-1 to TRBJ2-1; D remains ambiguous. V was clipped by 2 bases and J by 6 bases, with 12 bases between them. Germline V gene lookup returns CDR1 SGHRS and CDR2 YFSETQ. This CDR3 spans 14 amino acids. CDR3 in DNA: TGCGCCAGCAGCTTAGCTACCGGCCGCAATGAGCAGTTCTTC. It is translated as CASSLATGRNEQFF.

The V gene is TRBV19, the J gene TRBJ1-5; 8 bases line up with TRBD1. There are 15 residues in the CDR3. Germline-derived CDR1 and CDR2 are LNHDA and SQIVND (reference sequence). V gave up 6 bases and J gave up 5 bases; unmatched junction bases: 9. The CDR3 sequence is CASRLSDRVDQPQHF. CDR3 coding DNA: TGTGCCAGTAGGCTTTCGGACAGGGTTGATCAGCCCCAGCATTTT. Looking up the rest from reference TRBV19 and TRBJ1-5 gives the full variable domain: DGGITQSPKYLFRKEGQNVTLSCEQNLNHDAMYWYRQDPGQGLRLIYYSQIVNDFQKGDIAEGYSVSREKKESFPLTVTSAQKNPTAFYLCASRLSDRVDQPQHFGDGTRLSIL.

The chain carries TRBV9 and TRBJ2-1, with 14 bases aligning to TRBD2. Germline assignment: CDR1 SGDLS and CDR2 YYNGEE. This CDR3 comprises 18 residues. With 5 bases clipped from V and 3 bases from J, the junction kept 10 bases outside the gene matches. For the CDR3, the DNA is TGTGCCAGCAGTCCCCTAGGACTAGCGGGAGGCCTCTACAATGAGCAGTTCTTC. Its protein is CASSPLGLAGGLYNEQFF.

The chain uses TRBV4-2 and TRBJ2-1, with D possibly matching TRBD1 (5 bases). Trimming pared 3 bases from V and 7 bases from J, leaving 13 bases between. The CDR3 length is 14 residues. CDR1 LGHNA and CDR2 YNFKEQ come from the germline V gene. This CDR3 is CASSQTDTGNEQFF. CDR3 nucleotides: TGTGCCAGCAGCCAGACGGATACAGGTAATGAGCAGTTCTTC.

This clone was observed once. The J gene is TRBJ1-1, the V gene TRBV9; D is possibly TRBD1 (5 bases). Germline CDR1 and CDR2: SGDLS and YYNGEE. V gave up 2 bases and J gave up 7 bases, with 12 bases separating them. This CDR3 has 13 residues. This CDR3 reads CASSVTENLEAFF. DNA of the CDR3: TGTGCCAGCAGCGTGACAGAAAACCTTGAAGCTTTCTTT.

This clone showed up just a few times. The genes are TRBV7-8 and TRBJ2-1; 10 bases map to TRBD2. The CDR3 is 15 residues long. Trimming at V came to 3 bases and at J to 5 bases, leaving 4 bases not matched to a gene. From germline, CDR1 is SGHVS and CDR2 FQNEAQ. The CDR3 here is CASSFGTSVNNEQFF. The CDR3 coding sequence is TGTGCCAGCAGCTTTGGGACTAGCGTCAACAATGAGCAGTTCTTC. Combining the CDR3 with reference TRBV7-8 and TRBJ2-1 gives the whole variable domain GAGVSQSPRYKVAKRGQDVALRCDPISGHVSLFWYQQALGQGPEFLTYFQNEAQLDKSGLPSDRFFAERPEGSVSTLKIQRTQQEDSAVYLCASSFGTSVNNEQFFGPGTRLTVL.

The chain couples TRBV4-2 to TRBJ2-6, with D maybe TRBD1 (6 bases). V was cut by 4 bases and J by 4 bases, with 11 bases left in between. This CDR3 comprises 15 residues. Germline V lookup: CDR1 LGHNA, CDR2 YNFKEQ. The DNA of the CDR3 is TGTGCCAGCAGCCTAACAGGGACAGGGGCCAACGTCCTGACTTTC. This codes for CASSLTGTGANVLTF.

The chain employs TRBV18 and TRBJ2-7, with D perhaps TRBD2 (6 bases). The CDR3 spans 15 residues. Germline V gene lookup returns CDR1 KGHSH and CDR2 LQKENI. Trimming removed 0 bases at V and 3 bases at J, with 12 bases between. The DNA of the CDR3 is TGTGCCAGCTCACCACCGGGGGGAACGAACTACGAGCAGTACTTC. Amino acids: CASSPPGGTNYEQYF. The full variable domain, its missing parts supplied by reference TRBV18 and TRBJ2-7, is NAGVMQNPRHLVRRRGQEARLRCSPMKGHSHVYWYRQLPEEGLKFMVYLQKENIIDESGMPKERFSAEFPKEGPSILRIQQVVRGDSAAYFCASSPPGGTNYEQYFGPGTRLTVT.

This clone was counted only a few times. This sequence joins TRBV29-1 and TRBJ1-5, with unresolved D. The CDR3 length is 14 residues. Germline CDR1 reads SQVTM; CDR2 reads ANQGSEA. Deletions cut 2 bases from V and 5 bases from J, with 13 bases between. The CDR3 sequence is CSVEIRGSHQPQHF. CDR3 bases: TGCAGCGTTGAAATACGCGGGAGCCATCAGCCCCAGCATTTT.

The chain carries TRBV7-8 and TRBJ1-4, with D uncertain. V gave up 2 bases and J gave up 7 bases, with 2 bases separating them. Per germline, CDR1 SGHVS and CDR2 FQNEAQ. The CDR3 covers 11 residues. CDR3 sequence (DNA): TGTGCCAGCAGCTTATCTGAAAAACTGTTTTTT. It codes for CASSLSEKLFF. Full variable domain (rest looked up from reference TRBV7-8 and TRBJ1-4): GAGVSQSPRYKVAKRGQDVALRCDPISGHVSLFWYQQALGQGPEFLTYFQNEAQLDKSGLPSDRFFAERPEGSVSTLKIQRTQQEDSAVYLCASSLSEKLFFGSGTQLSVL.

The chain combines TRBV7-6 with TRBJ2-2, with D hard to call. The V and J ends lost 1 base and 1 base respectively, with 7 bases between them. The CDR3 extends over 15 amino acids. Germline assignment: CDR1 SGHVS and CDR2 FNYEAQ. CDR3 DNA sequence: TGTGCCAGCAGCTTAGGGCTAGAGAACACCGGGGAGCTGTTTTTT. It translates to CASSLGLENTGELFF. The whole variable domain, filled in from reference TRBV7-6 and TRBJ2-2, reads GAGVSQSPRYKVTKRGQDVALRCDPISGHVSLYWYRQALGQGPEFLTYFNYEAQQDKSGLPNDRFSAERPEGSISTLTIQRTEQRDSAMYRCASSLGLENTGELFFGEGSRLTVL.

This CDR3 is CASSPPGQSEKLFF. The DNA for the CDR3 is TGCGCCAGCAGCCCACCGGGACAGAGTGAAAAACTGTTTTTT. The chain uses TRBV5-1 and TRBJ1-4; TRBD1 matches 7 bases. From germline, CDR1 is SGHRS and CDR2 YFSETQ. CDR3 length: 14 amino acids. Trimming removed 4 bases from V and 7 bases from J; junction bases left unmatched: 7.

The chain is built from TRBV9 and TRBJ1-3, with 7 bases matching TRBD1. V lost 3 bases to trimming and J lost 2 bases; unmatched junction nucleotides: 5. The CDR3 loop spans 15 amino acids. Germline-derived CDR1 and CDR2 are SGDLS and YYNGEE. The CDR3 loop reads CASSAPQGAGNTIYF. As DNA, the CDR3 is TGTGCCAGCAGCGCGCCCCAGGGGGCTGGAAACACCATATATTTT.

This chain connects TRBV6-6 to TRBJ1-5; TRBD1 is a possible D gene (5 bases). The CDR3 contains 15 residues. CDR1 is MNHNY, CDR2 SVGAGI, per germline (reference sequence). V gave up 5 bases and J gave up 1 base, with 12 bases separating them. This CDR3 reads CASSRDPGSNQPQHF. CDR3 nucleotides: TGTGCCAGCAGTAGGGACCCAGGGAGCAATCAGCCCCAGCATTTT.

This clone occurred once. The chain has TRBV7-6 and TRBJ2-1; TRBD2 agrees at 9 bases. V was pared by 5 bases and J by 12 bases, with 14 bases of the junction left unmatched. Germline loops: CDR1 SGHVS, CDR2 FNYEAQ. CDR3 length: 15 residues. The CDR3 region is CASSLYRVAGAPQFF. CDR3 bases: TGTGCCAGCAGCCTCTACAGGGTAGCGGGGGCTCCGCAGTTCTTC.

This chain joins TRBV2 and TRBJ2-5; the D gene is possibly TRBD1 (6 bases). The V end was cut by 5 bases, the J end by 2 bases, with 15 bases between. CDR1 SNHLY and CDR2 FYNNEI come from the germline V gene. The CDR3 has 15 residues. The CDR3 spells CASSSTGFAQETQYF. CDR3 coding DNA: TGTGCCAGCAGTTCTACAGGGTTTGCACAAGAGACCCAGTACTTC.

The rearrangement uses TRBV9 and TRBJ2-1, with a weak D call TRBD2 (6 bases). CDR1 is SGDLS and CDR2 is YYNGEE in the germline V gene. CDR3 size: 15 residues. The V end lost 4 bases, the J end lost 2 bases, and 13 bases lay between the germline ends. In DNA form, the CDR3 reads TGTGCCAGCAGCCCCGGGGGTTATGCCTACAATGAGCAGTTCTTC. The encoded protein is CASSPGGYAYNEQFF.

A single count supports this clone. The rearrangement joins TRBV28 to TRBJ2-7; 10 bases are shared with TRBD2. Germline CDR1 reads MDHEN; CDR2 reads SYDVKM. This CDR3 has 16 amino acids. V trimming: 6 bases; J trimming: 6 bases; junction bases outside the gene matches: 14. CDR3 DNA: TGTGCCAGCAGGGAACTTCCGGGACTAGCGACAGCCGAGCAGTACTTC. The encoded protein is CASRELPGLATAEQYF.

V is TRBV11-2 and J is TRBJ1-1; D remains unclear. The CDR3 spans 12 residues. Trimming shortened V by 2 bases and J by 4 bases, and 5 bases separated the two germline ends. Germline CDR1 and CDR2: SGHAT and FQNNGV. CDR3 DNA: TGTGCCAGCAGCTTACTTCTCACTGAAGCTTTCTTT. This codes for CASSLLLTEAFF.

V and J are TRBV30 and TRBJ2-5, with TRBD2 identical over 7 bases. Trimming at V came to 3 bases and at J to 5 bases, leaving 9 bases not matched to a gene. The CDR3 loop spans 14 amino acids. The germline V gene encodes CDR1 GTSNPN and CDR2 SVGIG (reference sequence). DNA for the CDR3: TGTGCCTGGAGCTTACTAGCGCGGGGGGAGACCCAGTACTTC. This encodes CAWSLLARGETQYF.

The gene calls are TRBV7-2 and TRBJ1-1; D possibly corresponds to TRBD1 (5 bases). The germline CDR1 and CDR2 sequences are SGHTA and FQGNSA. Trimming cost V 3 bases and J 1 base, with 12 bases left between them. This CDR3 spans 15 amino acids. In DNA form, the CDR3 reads TGTGCCAGCAGCTTTAAGGGACCGTCGAACACTGAAGCTTTCTTT. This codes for CASSFKGPSNTEAFF. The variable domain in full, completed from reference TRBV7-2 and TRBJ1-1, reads GAGVSQSPSNKVTEKGKDVELRCDPISGHTALYWYRQSLGQGLEFLIYFQGNSAPDKSGLPSDRFSAERTGGSVSTLTIQRTQQEDSAVYLCASSFKGPSNTEAFFGQGTRLTVV.